The 10 T cell receptor beta chains below come from one sample, sequenced in a study of cytomegalovirus exposure and HLA in healthy donors. Measured with immunoSEQ multiplex PCR; TCRdb has only the in-frame clones, and not every one. In the table there are roughly 260,000 clones, roughly 89% of which are singletons. Sequencing input: PBMCs. These receptor sequences come from a man aged 18 to 29 in good health and CMV-seronegative.

The chain carries TRBV4-3 and TRBJ2-2; 7 bases align to TRBD2. This CDR3 contains 15 residues. V lost 4 bases, J lost 8 bases, and 10 bases stayed unmatched. Germline CDR1 and CDR2: LGHNA and YSLEER. The CDR3 region has the DNA TGCGCCAGCAGCCTTCGGGCCGCGGGGGATGGGGAGCTGTTTTTT. Residues: CASSLRAAGDGELFF.

The genes are TRBV19 and TRBJ1-2, with TRBD1 matching 7 bases. Germline assignment: CDR1 LNHDA and CDR2 SQIVND (reference sequence). CDR3 size: 14 residues. V shed 7 bases and J 4 bases; nucleotides not matched to a gene: 9. CDR3 loop: CASNRDRKSYGYTF. The CDR3 DNA reads TGTGCCAGTAATCGGGACAGAAAGTCCTATGGCTACACCTTC.

This clone has a handful of counts. The chain joins TRBV28 to TRBJ1-2; tentative D call: TRBD1 (5 bases). The CDR3 sequence is 12 residues long. In germline, CDR1 is MDHEN, CDR2 SYDVKM. V was cut by 8 bases and J by 8 bases, with 15 bases left in between. The CDR3 DNA reads as TGTGCCAGCGGGTCCCAGGGTGGGGGCTACACCTTC. Protein sequence: CASGSQGGGYTF.

The chain uses TRBV10-1 and TRBJ2-2, with 9 nucleotides matching TRBD2. This CDR3 region has 17 residues. V shed 4 bases and J 7 bases; nucleotides not matched to a gene: 13. Germline V CDR1 and CDR2: WNHNN, SYGVQD (reference sequence). The CDR3 protein is CASSATLAGAGSGELFF. DNA for the CDR3: TGCGCCAGCAGTGCTACCTTAGCGGGAGCAGGTAGCGGGGAGCTGTTTTTT.

The chain combines TRBV5-6 with TRBJ1-5; possible D gene TRBD1, 5 bases. V was pared by 4 bases and J by 7 bases, with 21 bases between. The CDR3 consists of 16 residues. CDR1 is SGHDT, CDR2 YYEEEE, per germline. This chain's CDR3 is CASSATGPQRGQPQHF. CDR3 coding DNA: TGTGCCAGCAGCGCCACCGGGCCTCAAAGGGGACAGCCCCAGCATTTT.

This clone was picked up a small number of times. V and J are TRBV27 and TRBJ2-7; weak D call: TRBD1 (6 bases). Germline V CDR1 and CDR2: MNHEY, SMNVEV (reference sequence). This CDR3 is 14 amino acids long. V was shortened by 6 bases and J by 2 bases, with 14 bases between the two germline ends. CDR3 region: CASSLTGHPYEQYF. CDR3 DNA sequence: TGTGCCAGCAGCCTAACAGGGCACCCCTACGAGCAGTACTTC.

V usage is TRBV6-1 and J usage is TRBJ2-7; a weak D match, TRBD2 (5 bases). The CDR3 loop spans 13 amino acids. Germline values: CDR1 MNHNS, CDR2 SASEGT. Trimming stripped 6 bases from V and 4 bases from J, with 13 bases between. This chain's CDR3 is CASRLGGSYEQYF. The CDR3 coding sequence is TGTGCCAGCAGGCTAGGAGGTTCGTACGAGCAGTACTTC.

A note on this clone: An end of the junction does not agree with germline; a read error may underlie this. CDR3 region: CASRLYTGGSEANVLTF. The CDR3 coding sequence is TGCGCCAGCAGACTGTATACCGGGGGATCTGAGGCCAACGTCCTGACTTTC. This rearrangement joins TRBV4-3 to TRBJ2-6, with D maybe TRBD2 (6 bases). Looked up from germline, CDR1 is LGHNA and CDR2 is YSLEER. The CDR3 sequence is 17 residues long.

The V gene is TRBV28, the J gene TRBJ2-7, with D uncertain. The CDR3 runs to 16 residues. Per the germline V gene, CDR1 is MDHEN and CDR2 is SYDVKM. Trimming removed 3 bases from V and 2 bases from J, with 17 bases in between. The chain's CDR3 is CASSFNRVYRAYEQYF. The CDR3 DNA reads TGTGCCAGCAGTTTCAATCGCGTTTATCGGGCCTACGAGCAGTACTTC.

The V call is TRBV19, the J call TRBJ2-7, with TRBD1 identical over 9 bases. Trimming at V came to 8 bases and at J to 3 bases, leaving 2 bases not matched to a gene. Germline V lookup: CDR1 LNHDA, CDR2 SQIVND (reference sequence). There are 12 residues in the CDR3. The CDR3 DNA follows: TGTGCCAGTCCGACAGGGGGCTACGAGCAGTACTTC. Translation gives CASPTGGYEQYF. Supplemented by reference TRBV19 and TRBJ2-7, the full variable domain reads DGGITQSPKYLFRKEGQNVTLSCEQNLNHDAMYWYRQDPGQGLRLIYYSQIVNDFQKGDIAEGYSVSREKKESFPLTVTSAQKNPTAFYLCASPTGGYEQYFGPGTRLTVT.